The 9 T cell receptor beta chains reported below all come from one sample, sequenced in a study of shared clonotypes between healthy human individuals. Generated by immunoSEQ multiplex PCR, the TCRdb table keeps only in-frame clones and is missing some. The data show a few million clones, with under 95% seen just once and approximately 0.39% held by the top ten. Sample: naive CD4+ T cells from PBMCs. Subset defined: CD45RA+ positively selected. These receptors were collected from a man aged 18 to 30 in good health. Some clones in this sample may be carry-over from other donors' samples.

The chain carries TRBV2 and TRBJ1-5, with D perhaps TRBD1 (6 bases). CDR1 is SNHLY and CDR2 is FYNNEI in the germline V gene. CDR3 length: 15 amino acids. V lost 6 bases and J 4 bases, leaving 16 bases between the germline ends. CDR3 protein: CASRSRGGRNQPQHF. CDR3 bases: TGTGCCAGCAGGTCGAGGGGGGGACGGAATCAGCCCCAGCATTTT. Using reference TRBV2 and TRBJ1-5 for the parts outside the CDR3, the full variable domain is EPEVTQTPSHQVTQMGQEVILRCVPISNHLYFYWYRQILGQKVEFLVSFYNNEISEKSEIFDDQFSVERPDGSNFTLKIRSTKLEDSAMYFCASRSRGGRNQPQHFGDGTRLSIL.

The count of this clone is one. CDR3 amino acids: CASSEQGRSYNEQFF. The CDR3 DNA follows: TGTGCCAGCAGCGAGCAGGGGCGATCCTACAATGAGCAGTTCTTC. The chain recombines TRBV9 with TRBJ2-1; D is possibly TRBD1 (6 bases). Deletions cut 3 bases from V and 1 base from J, with 11 bases between. Germline lookup yields CDR1 SGDLS and CDR2 YYNGEE. The CDR3 consists of 15 residues.

As concerns this clone: The same CDR3 also results from other DNA sequences found in this sample. The genes are TRBV7-9 and TRBJ1-5; D not certain. V lost 0 bases, J lost 5 bases, and 14 bases lay in between. The CDR3 has 16 amino acids. Per the germline V gene, CDR1 is SEHNR and CDR2 is FQNEAQ (reference sequence). This chain's CDR3 is CASSLARGSFHQPQHF. CDR3 DNA sequence: TGTGCCAGCAGCTTAGCTCGGGGATCCTTTCATCAGCCCCAGCATTTT. Looking up the rest from reference TRBV7-9 and TRBJ1-5 gives the full variable domain: DTGVSQNPRHKITKRGQNVTFRCDPISEHNRLYWYRQTLGQGPEFLTYFQNEAQLEKSRLLSDRFSAERPKGSFSTLEIQRTEQGDSAMYLCASSLARGSFHQPQHFGDGTRLSIL.

The chain carries TRBV18 and TRBJ1-5; D ambiguous. In germline, CDR1 is KGHSH, CDR2 LQKENI. CDR3 length equals 13 residues. V shed 5 bases and J shed 3 bases, with 8 bases lying between them. The CDR3 nucleotides read TGTGCCAGCTCAGGCGAGGCCAATCAGCCCCAGCATTTT. It translates to CASSGEANQPQHF.

This clone was recorded once. The sample contains more than one DNA sequence encoding this CDR3. The chain's CDR3 is CASSPPGMETQYF. The CDR3 DNA is TGTGCCAGCTCACCCCCAGGGATGGAGACCCAGTACTTC. This chain links TRBV18 with TRBJ2-5; the D gene is possibly TRBD1 (5 bases). The germline V and J ends were trimmed by 3 bases and 5 bases, with 10 bases remaining between them. This CDR3 contains 13 residues. From germline, CDR1 is KGHSH and CDR2 LQKENI.

The chain uses TRBV6-1 and TRBJ1-2; the D gene is possibly TRBD1 (6 bases). With 6 bases removed from V and 3 bases from J, the gap between germline ends came to 17 bases. Per germline, CDR1 MNHNS and CDR2 SASEGT. This CDR3 is built from 15 residues. The CDR3 protein is CASRLGQPGDYGYTF. The CDR3 DNA is TGTGCCAGCAGGTTAGGACAGCCGGGTGACTATGGCTACACCTTC.

The V gene is TRBV4-2, the J gene TRBJ1-4; maybe TRBD1 (6 bases). V gave up 5 bases and J gave up 7 bases, with 17 bases separating them. The CDR3 has 15 residues. CDR1 is LGHNA and CDR2 is YNFKEQ in the germline V gene. The DNA of the CDR3 is TGTGCCAGCAGCGTTGATGGGGGCAGGTTTGAAAAACTGTTTTTT. Protein product: CASSVDGGRFEKLFF.

This CDR3 reads CASSPAGGISYEQYF. The DNA for the CDR3 is TGTGCCAGCAGCCCAGCGGGAGGAATATCCTACGAGCAGTACTTC. V is TRBV11-2 and J is TRBJ2-7; 9 bases are a match to TRBD2. V trimming: 5 bases; J trimming: 1 base; junction bases outside the gene matches: 6. From germline, CDR1 is SGHAT and CDR2 FQNNGV. The CDR3 extends over 15 amino acids. Full variable domain (rest looked up from reference TRBV11-2 and TRBJ2-7): EAGVAQSPRYKIIEKRQSVAFWCNPISGHATLYWYQQILGQGPKLLIQFQNNGVVDDSQLPKDRFSAERLKGVDSTLKIQPAKLEDSAVYLCASSPAGGISYEQYFGPGTRLTVT.

DNA for the CDR3: TGTGCCAGCGCCCCTATCCCGGGACTAGCAGATACGCAGTATTTT. The encoded protein is CASAPIPGLADTQYF. The rearrangement links TRBV2 to TRBJ2-3; 8 nucleotides line up with TRBD2. Germline assignment: CDR1 SNHLY and CDR2 FYNNEI. J was trimmed by 4 bases and V by 8 bases; bases with no gene match: 11. The length of the CDR3 is 15 residues.